Each of the 16 T cell receptor beta chains below was sequenced from the same sample in a study of T cell responses to AZD1222 COVID-19 vaccine. Produced via immunoSEQ multiplex PCR; TCRdb's table is partial and in-frame only. In the table there are roughly 180,000 clones, just over 90% of which are singletons. Specimen: peripheral blood, collected on day 0 of AZD1222 vaccination. Receptors were obtained from an adult in good health.

With regard to this clone: Other DNA sequences in the sample encode the same CDR3. The rearrangement links TRBV9 to TRBJ1-5, with D unresolved. Trimming cost V 4 bases and J 1 base, with 9 bases left between them. CDR1 SGDLS and CDR2 YYNGEE come from the germline V gene. The CDR3 has 14 amino acids. Here the CDR3 DNA reads TGTGCCAGCAGCCCGGGTGGAAGCAATCAGCCCCAGCATTTT. Translation: CASSPGGSNQPQHF.

The chain couples TRBV19 to TRBJ2-4; no clear D. The CDR3 is 16 amino acids. The ends were cut back, 3 bases at V and 0 bases at J, with 12 bases in the middle. Per germline, CDR1 LNHDA and CDR2 SQIVND (reference sequence). The CDR3 coding sequence is TGTGCCAGTAGTATTAGCAGAAACTTAGCCAAAAACATTCAGTACTTC. This translates into CASSISRNLAKNIQYF.

The chain combines TRBV12-5 with TRBJ2-2; tentative D call: TRBD2 (6 bases). Per the germline V gene, CDR1 is LGHNT and CDR2 is FRNRAP. CDR3 length: 16 residues. Trimming removed 3 bases at V and 6 bases at J, with 17 bases between. The DNA of the CDR3 is TGTGCTAGTGGTTTCACCCAGCCGGGGGACCCCGGGGAGCTGTTTTTT. This encodes CASGFTQPGDPGELFF.

The chain recombines TRBV27 with TRBJ1-6; D may be TRBD1 (5 bases). Deletions cut 6 bases from V and 0 bases from J, with 15 bases between. Looked up from germline, CDR1 is MNHEY and CDR2 is SMNVEV (reference sequence). The CDR3 is made up of 17 amino acids. The DNA for the CDR3 is TGTGCCAGCAGCAGGGAAGGGACGAGCTCCTATAATTCACCCCTCCACTTT. Its protein is CASSREGTSSYNSPLHF.

CDR3: CASSLGGRNSLYGYTF. CDR3 nucleotide sequence: TGTGCCAGCAGCTTAGGGGGACGGAACAGCCTCTATGGCTACACCTTC. The chain employs TRBV7-6 and TRBJ1-2, with D perhaps matching TRBD1 (5 bases). The germline V gene has CDR1 SGHVS and CDR2 FNYEAQ. The CDR3 is 16 amino acids. The V and J ends lost 1 base and 4 bases respectively, with 16 bases between them.

This clone showed up just once. This chain links TRBV4-3 with TRBJ1-6; 7 bases agree with TRBD1. In germline, CDR1 is LGHNA, CDR2 YSLEER. The V gene end was trimmed by 0 bases and the J gene end by 14 bases; junction bases not matched to a gene: 19. The CDR3 is 18 amino acids. The CDR3 here is CASSQDSGQTIGQEALHF. The CDR3 DNA is TGCGCCAGCAGCCAAGATTCTGGGCAGACTATTGGACAGGAGGCCCTCCACTTT.

This sequence joins TRBV10-1 and TRBJ2-4; D gene ambiguous. The CDR3 loop spans 16 amino acids. Trimming took off 5 bases at V and 0 bases at J, with 14 bases between the two ends. The germline gives CDR1 WNHNN, CDR2 SYGVQD (reference sequence). DNA of the CDR3: TGCGCCAGCAGTCACAGTGACCCCTTAGCCAAAAACATTCAGTACTTC. It is translated as CASSHSDPLAKNIQYF.

V is TRBV27 and J is TRBJ1-2; TRBD1 might be the D (5 bases). The CDR3 has 14 residues. Germline V CDR1 and CDR2: MNHEY, SMNVEV (reference sequence). The V end was cut by 8 bases, the J end by 8 bases, with 21 bases between. CDR3 coding DNA: TGTGCCAGCTCCTTTCGGGCAGGGTGGCAGGGCTACACCTTC. Its protein is CASSFRAGWQGYTF.

The chain employs TRBV11-3 and TRBJ2-7; 8 nucleotides match TRBD2. The CDR3 is 16 amino acids. V shed 2 bases, J shed 2 bases, and the junction held 8 bases outside the gene matches. CDR1 and CDR2 from the germline V gene are SGHNT and YENEEA. CDR3 sequence reads: CASSLSFAGGPYEQYF. CDR3 DNA sequence: TGTGCCAGCAGCTTATCCTTCGCGGGGGGCCCCTACGAGCAGTACTTC.

V usage is TRBV7-2 and J usage is TRBJ2-3, with TRBD2 identical over 8 bases. Germline loops: CDR1 SGHTA, CDR2 FQGNSA. J gave up 1 base and V 5 bases, and 2 bases lay outside the gene matches. The CDR3 is 14 amino acids. The CDR3 here is CASSQAGGTDTQYF. In DNA form, the CDR3 reads TGTGCCAGCAGCCAAGCGGGGGGCACAGATACGCAGTATTTT.

For this clone: At one end, the junction sequence differs from germline, possibly due to a read error. V gene TRBV5-1 combines with J gene TRBJ1-4; 9 nucleotides line up with TRBD1. This CDR3 contains 15 residues. CDR1 SGHRS and CDR2 YFSETQ come from the germline V gene. Here the CDR3 reads CASSLSGTGGERLFF. DNA for the CDR3: TGCGCCAGCAGCCTAAGCGGAACAGGGGGCGAAAGACTGTTTTTT. Combining the CDR3 with reference TRBV5-1 and TRBJ1-4 gives the whole variable domain KAGVTQTPRYLIKTRGQQVTLSCSPISGHRSVSWYQQTPGQGLQFLFEYFSETQRNKGNFPGRFSGRQFSNSRSEMNVSTLELGDSALYLCASSLSGTGGERLFFGSGTQLSVL.

The chain has TRBV7-3 and TRBJ1-1, with D possibly matching TRBD1 (5 bases). CDR3 length: 13 amino acids. From germline, CDR1 is SGHTA and CDR2 FQGTGA. Trimming pared 3 bases from V and 4 bases from J, leaving 9 bases between. CDR3 region: CASSFRGGTEAFF. In nucleotides, the CDR3 is TGTGCCAGCAGCTTCCGTGGGGGCACTGAAGCTTTCTTT. Together with reference TRBV7-3 and TRBJ1-1, the CDR3 gives the full variable domain: GAGVSQTPSNKVTEKGKYVELRCDPISGHTALYWYRQSLGQGPEFLIYFQGTGAADDSGLPNDRFFAVRPEGSVSTLKIQRTERGDSAVYLCASSFRGGTEAFFGQGTRLTVV.

The rearrangement links TRBV19 to TRBJ1-5, with D unresolved. The CDR3 loop spans 15 amino acids. Germline V CDR1 and CDR2: LNHDA, SQIVND (reference sequence). The ends were cut back, 3 bases at V and 2 bases at J, with 11 bases in the middle. The CDR3 protein is CASSIPRMGNQPQHF. For the CDR3, the DNA is TGTGCCAGTAGTATCCCCAGAATGGGCAATCAGCCCCAGCATTTT.

J is TRBJ1-3 and V is TRBV28; D gene uncertain. Between the trimmed V and J ends, which lost 8 bases and 0 bases, there was a span of 14 bases. This CDR3 is 15 amino acids long. Germline CDR1 and CDR2: MDHEN and SYDVKM. CDR3 protein: CASSMGTDSGNTIYF. CDR3 sequence (DNA): TGTGCCAGCTCAATGGGTACAGACTCTGGAAACACCATATATTTT.

The chain links TRBV11-2 to TRBJ2-1, with 9 positions matching TRBD2. This CDR3 region has 15 residues. Looked up from germline, CDR1 is SGHAT and CDR2 is FQNNGV. Losses at the gene ends were 3 bases for V and 7 bases for J; bases not matched to a gene: 7. DNA of the CDR3: TGTGCCAGCAGCTTGTCGCGGGGGGGCTTGAATGAGCAGTTCTTC. Encoded protein: CASSLSRGGLNEQFF. Full variable domain (remainder filled in from reference TRBV11-2 and TRBJ2-1): EAGVAQSPRYKIIEKRQSVAFWCNPISGHATLYWYQQILGQGPKLLIQFQNNGVVDDSQLPKDRFSAERLKGVDSTLKIQPAKLEDSAVYLCASSLSRGGLNEQFFGPGTRLTVL.

The genes are TRBV4-1 and TRBJ2-7; a weak D match, TRBD1 (5 bases). Trimming shortened V by 1 base and J by 3 bases, and 13 bases separated the two germline ends. The CDR3 has 15 amino acids. The germline CDR1 and CDR2 sequences are MGHRA and YSYEKL. CDR3 protein: CASSQGTTAFYEQYF. In nucleotides, the CDR3 is TGCGCCAGCAGCCAAGGAACGACAGCCTTCTACGAGCAGTACTTC.